The next 21 T cell receptor beta chains were all read from a single sample in a study of cytomegalovirus exposure and HLA in healthy donors. The primer mix had 60 Vbeta and 13 Jbeta primers. Profiling relied on immunoSEQ multiplex PCR, and the TCRdb table lists in-frame clones only, not all of them. This repertoire shows some 30,000 clones, 44% found once; its top ten account for roughly 2%. The sequencing input was PBMCs. The receptors originated from a woman aged 45-65 years in good health and CMV-seronegative.

The chain combines TRBV12-2 with TRBJ1-1; TRBD1 reflects the table's D call only, with no check against the DNA. TRBV12-2 is a recognized pseudogene. The length of the CDR3 is 15 residues. The CDR3 nucleotides are TGTGCAAGTCGCCCCTGTTGTCAGGGTGACACTGAAGCTTTCTTT. Amino acids: CASRPCCQGDTEAFF.

This clone appeared a few times. The chain is built from TRBV4-1 and TRBJ2-5, with a weak D call TRBD2 (6 bases). Trimming removed 0 bases from V and 5 bases from J, with 16 bases in between. This CDR3 has 16 amino acids. In germline, CDR1 is MGHRA, CDR2 YSYEKL. The CDR3 here is CASSQDSGRDQETQYF. CDR3 sequence (DNA): TGCGCCAGCAGCCAAGATTCAGGGCGGGATCAGGAGACCCAGTACTTC.

The genes are TRBV7-9 and TRBJ2-3; D possibly corresponds to TRBD2 (6 bases). CDR1 is SEHNR and CDR2 is FQNEAQ in the germline V gene (reference sequence). V shed 10 bases and J shed 0 bases, with 17 bases lying between them. The CDR3 runs to 15 residues. CDR3 residues: CATGPIAASTDTQYF. The CDR3 region has the DNA TGTGCCACCGGCCCCATAGCGGCTAGCACAGATACGCAGTATTTT.

This chain connects TRBV19 to TRBJ2-7, with TRBD1 matching 9 bases. The germline CDR1 and CDR2 sequences are LNHDA and SQIVND (reference sequence). After removal of 7 bases from V and 7 bases from J, the junction contained 8 bases not matched to a gene. The CDR3 consists of 13 residues. The CDR3 DNA is TGTGCCAGTACCAGTGGACAGGGGCGGGAGCAGTACTTC. Protein: CASTSGQGREQYF.

This chain joins TRBV9 and TRBJ2-7; TRBD2 matches at 9 bases. This CDR3 has 18 residues. The germline V gene has CDR1 SGDLS and CDR2 YYNGEE. J gave up 1 base and V 0 bases, and 11 bases lay outside the gene matches. CDR3 nucleotide sequence: TGTGCCAGCAGCGTAGGTTCGGGGAAGCGGGAGGTTTCCTACGAGCAGTACTTC. This translates into CASSVGSGKREVSYEQYF.

This chain joins TRBV7-9 and TRBJ2-7; perhaps TRBD1 as D (6 bases). The V gene's germline CDR1 is SEHNR and CDR2 FQNEAQ (reference sequence). The CDR3 totals 15 residues. Trimming cost V 0 bases and J 3 bases, with 12 bases left between them. CDR3 in amino acids: CASSLAGAGHYEQYF. The CDR3 nucleotides read TGTGCCAGCAGCTTAGCGGGGGCAGGACACTACGAGCAGTACTTC.

This clone was counted a few times. The chain links TRBV4-2 to TRBJ2-7; D unresolved. Germline-derived CDR1 and CDR2 are LGHNA and YNFKEQ. The CDR3 spans 14 residues. The V and J ends lost 0 bases and 6 bases respectively, with 12 bases between them. The CDR3: CASSQEYTRREQYF. CDR3 nucleotide sequence: TGTGCCAGCAGCCAAGAATACACGAGGCGCGAGCAGTACTTC.

V and J are TRBV2 and TRBJ2-5; TRBD2 is a possible D gene (5 bases). V shed 3 bases and J shed 7 bases, with 15 bases lying between them. Per the germline V gene, CDR1 is SNHLY and CDR2 is FYNNEI. The CDR3 has 14 amino acids. Written as DNA, the CDR3 is TGTGCCAGCAGTGAGGAACTAGTCTTAGGGACCCAGTACTTC. It specifies CASSEELVLGTQYF.

The V and J genes are TRBV21-1 and TRBJ1-5; TRBD1 was called by the table and not checked on the DNA. TRBV21-1 is assigned pseudogene status. This CDR3 is 18 amino acids long. CDR3 sequence (DNA): TGTGCCAGCAGCAAAACCAGGCAGGGTGGACCAAGCAATCAGCCCCAGCATTTT. Translation: CASSKTRQGGPSNQPQHF.

The genes are TRBV9 and TRBJ2-2; 7 bases align to TRBD2. This CDR3 has 16 residues. Germline V gives CDR1 SGDLS, CDR2 YYNGEE. Trimming at V came to 0 bases and at J to 5 bases, leaving 7 bases not matched to a gene. This CDR3 is CASSVGDYPPTGELFF. For the CDR3, the DNA is TGTGCCAGCAGCGTAGGGGACTACCCACCGACCGGGGAGCTGTTTTTT.

As concerns this clone: This same CDR3 is encoded by further DNA sequences in the sample. The rearrangement uses TRBV5-1 and TRBJ2-3; D perhaps matches TRBD1 (5 bases). The ends were cut back, 0 bases at V and 1 base at J, with 9 bases in the middle. The germline CDR1 and CDR2 sequences are SGHRS and YFSETQ. The CDR3 length is 15 residues. CDR3 nucleotides: TGCGCCAGCAGCTTGGGGAGCAGGGGCACAGATACGCAGTATTTT. It is translated as CASSLGSRGTDTQYF.

The chain employs TRBV9 and TRBJ1-5; 7 bases agree with TRBD1. J lost 5 bases, V lost 4 bases, and 9 bases had no gene match. Looked up from germline, CDR1 is SGDLS and CDR2 is YYNGEE. The CDR3 loop spans 15 amino acids. The CDR3 reads CASSPTGTAHQPQHF. The DNA for the CDR3 is TGTGCCAGCAGCCCCACCGGGACAGCCCATCAGCCCCAGCATTTT.

The rearrangement uses TRBV10-3 and TRBJ2-3; 12 bases line up with TRBD1. With V trimmed by 6 bases and J by 6 bases, 13 bases remained unmatched. The CDR3 is made up of 17 amino acids. Per the germline V gene, CDR1 is ENHRY and CDR2 is SYGVKD. CDR3 nucleotide sequence: TGTGCCATCAGGGAAATTATGCGGGACAGGGGGCCGGATACGCAGTATTTT. It encodes CAIREIMRDRGPDTQYF.

This clone was picked up a small number of times. The V gene is TRBV7-9, the J gene TRBJ2-7; D is undetermined. The V and J ends lost 5 bases and 2 bases respectively, with 10 bases between them. Looked up from germline, CDR1 is SEHNR and CDR2 is FQNEAQ (reference sequence). The CDR3 loop spans 13 amino acids. Here the CDR3 reads CASSRQEAYEQYF. For the CDR3, the DNA is TGTGCCAGCAGCCGGCAGGAAGCCTACGAGCAGTACTTC.

The chain joins TRBV5-8 to TRBJ2-2, with D perhaps matching TRBD1 (6 bases). The V gene lost 4 bases and the J gene lost 6 bases, with 28 bases spanning the gap. Germline CDR1 is SGHTS and CDR2 is YDEGEE. The CDR3 length is 19 residues. The CDR3 DNA reads as TGTGCCAGCAGCCGAGATATAAGAATGGGACACACAGGCGCCGGGGAGCTGTTTTTT. This codes for CASSRDIRMGHTGAGELFF.

V and J are TRBV7-9 and TRBJ1-1, with TRBD1 matching over 8 bases. The CDR3 totals 13 residues. Germline assignment: CDR1 SEHNR and CDR2 FQNEAQ (reference sequence). V shed 1 base, J shed 11 bases, and the junction held 6 bases outside the gene matches. This chain's CDR3 is CASSLDDRGSAFF. The CDR3 bases are TGTGCCAGCAGCTTAGATGACAGGGGCTCGGCTTTCTTT.

This clone was counted between two and nine times. The chain uses TRBV9 and TRBJ2-7; TRBD2 is a possible D gene (5 bases). Germline V CDR1 and CDR2: SGDLS, YYNGEE. The CDR3 has 13 amino acids. V lost 0 bases and J lost 7, with 11 bases in between. CDR3 sequence: CASSVGVGREQYF. CDR3 bases: TGTGCCAGCAGCGTAGGGGTGGGGAGAGAGCAGTACTTC. The full variable domain, rest sourced from reference TRBV9 and TRBJ2-7, is DSGVTQTPKHLITATGQRVTLRCSPRSGDLSVYWYQQSLDQGLQFLIQYYNGEERAKGNILERFSAQQFPDLHSELNLSSLELGDSALYFCASSVGVGREQYFGPGTRLTVT.

CDR3 DNA sequence: TGTGCCAGCAGCTGGAGGGCCCCCATAGATAATTCACCCCTCCACTTT. It specifies CASSWRAPIDNSPLHF. This chain uses TRBV12-1 with TRBJ1-6. TRBV12-1 is assigned pseudogene status. This CDR3 spans 16 amino acids.

The genes are TRBV19 and TRBJ2-1; D is unclear. Trimming took off 6 bases at V and 0 bases at J, with 9 bases between the two ends. This CDR3 contains 14 residues. Germline CDR1 LNHDA, CDR2 SQIVND (reference sequence). The CDR3 sequence is CASRARSSYNEQFF. The CDR3 DNA follows: TGTGCCAGTAGGGCGCGGAGCTCCTACAATGAGCAGTTCTTC.

This clone was seen a few times. The junction departs from germline at one end; a sequencing error may be responsible. V and J are TRBV7-9 and TRBJ2-7; 13 nucleotides match TRBD2. The CDR3 runs 17 residues. Germline V gene lookup returns CDR1 SEHNR and CDR2 FQNEAQ (reference sequence). CDR3 sequence reads: CSSSHWTSGGNSYEQYF. As DNA, the CDR3 is TGTTCCAGCAGCCATTGGACTAGCGGGGGCAACTCCTACGAGCAGTACTTC.

The rearrangement links TRBV7-9 to TRBJ2-3; 7 bases line up with TRBD2. The length of the CDR3 is 14 residues. Unmatched junction bases numbered 5, after V lost 6 bases and J lost 2 bases. The V gene's germline CDR1 is SEHNR and CDR2 FQNEAQ (reference sequence). The CDR3 protein is CASSFRDYTDTQYF. The DNA of the CDR3 is TGTGCCAGCAGTTTCCGGGACTACACAGATACGCAGTATTTT.